This passage covers 2 T cell receptor beta chains from one sample sequenced in a study of blood T cell repertoires in COVID-19. The data were produced by immunoSEQ multiplex PCR, yet TCRdb's version contains in-frame clones alone and is incomplete. The data show approximately 250,000 clones, approximately 85% seen once. Sequencing used peripheral blood. The source is a man over 45 with COVID-19, enrolled during active disease.

This clone was seen many times. The chain is built from TRBV4-3 and TRBJ2-2; D remains unclear. CDR1 is LGHNA and CDR2 is YSLEER in the germline V gene. This CDR3 region has 17 residues. Between the trimmed V and J ends, which lost 0 bases and 0 bases, there was a span of 11 bases. The CDR3 sequence is CASSQDPSPANTGELFF. CDR3 sequence (DNA): TGCGCCAGCAGCCAAGATCCTAGTCCAGCGAACACCGGGGAGCTGTTTTTT.

The chain is built from TRBV3-1 (or the pseudogene TRBV3-2) and TRBJ2-5; 7 bases fit TRBD1. In germline, CDR1 is LGHDT, CDR2 YNNKEL (reference sequence). The V gene end was trimmed by 5 bases and the J gene end by 4 bases; junction bases not matched to a gene: 13. This CDR3 has 16 amino acids. The CDR3 DNA follows: TGTGCCAGCAGCACCCACCCCCGACAGGGAGCAGAGACCCAGTACTTC. Amino acid sequence: CASSTHPRQGAETQYF.